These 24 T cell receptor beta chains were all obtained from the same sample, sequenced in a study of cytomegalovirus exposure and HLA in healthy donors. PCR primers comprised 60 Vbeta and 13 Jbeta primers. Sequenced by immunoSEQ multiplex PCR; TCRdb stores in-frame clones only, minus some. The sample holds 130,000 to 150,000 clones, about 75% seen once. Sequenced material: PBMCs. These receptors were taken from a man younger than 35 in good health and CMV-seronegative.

CDR3 coding DNA: TGTGCCAGCAGCTCTGACAGCAACACTGAAGCTTTCTTT. Amino acid sequence: CASSSDSNTEAFF. V and J are TRBV7-3 and TRBJ1-1; TRBD1 might be the D (5 bases). The CDR3 has 13 amino acids. Trimming took 4 bases from V and 2 from J, leaving 8 bases between them. Germline CDR1 and CDR2: SGHTA and FQGTGA.

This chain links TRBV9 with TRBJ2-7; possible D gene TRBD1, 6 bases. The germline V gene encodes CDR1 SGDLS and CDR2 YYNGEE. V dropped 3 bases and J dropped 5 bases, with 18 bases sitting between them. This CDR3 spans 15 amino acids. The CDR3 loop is CASSAVDSGPHEQYF. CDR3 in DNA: TGTGCCAGCAGCGCGGTGGACAGTGGTCCCCACGAGCAGTACTTC. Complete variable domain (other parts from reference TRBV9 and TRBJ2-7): DSGVTQTPKHLITATGQRVTLRCSPRSGDLSVYWYQQSLDQGLQFLIQYYNGEERAKGNILERFSAQQFPDLHSELNLSSLELGDSALYFCASSAVDSGPHEQYFGPGTRLTVT.

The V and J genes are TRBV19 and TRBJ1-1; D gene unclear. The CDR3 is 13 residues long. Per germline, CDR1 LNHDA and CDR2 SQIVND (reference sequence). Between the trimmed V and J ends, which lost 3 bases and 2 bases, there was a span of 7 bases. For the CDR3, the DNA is TGTGCCAGTAGTATTAGTCATAACACTGAAGCTTTCTTT. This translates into CASSISHNTEAFF.

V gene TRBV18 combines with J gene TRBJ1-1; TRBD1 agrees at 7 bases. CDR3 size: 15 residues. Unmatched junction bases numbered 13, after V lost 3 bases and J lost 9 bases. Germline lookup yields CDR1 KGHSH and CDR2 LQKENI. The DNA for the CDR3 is TGTGCCAGCTCACCTGGACAGGAGCTAGATAAAAAAGCTTTCTTT. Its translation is CASSPGQELDKKAFF. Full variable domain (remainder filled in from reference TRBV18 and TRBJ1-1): NAGVMQNPRHLVRRRGQEARLRCSPMKGHSHVYWYRQLPEEGLKFMVYLQKENIIDESGMPKERFSAEFPKEGPSILRIQQVVRGDSAAYFCASSPGQELDKKAFFGQGTRLTVV.

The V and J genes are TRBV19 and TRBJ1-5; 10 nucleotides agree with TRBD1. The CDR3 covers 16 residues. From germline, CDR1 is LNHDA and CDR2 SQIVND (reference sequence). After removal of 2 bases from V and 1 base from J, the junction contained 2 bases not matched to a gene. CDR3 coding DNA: TGTGCCAGTAGTATAAGACAGGGGGCGAGCAATCAGCCCCAGCATTTT. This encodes CASSIRQGASNQPQHF.

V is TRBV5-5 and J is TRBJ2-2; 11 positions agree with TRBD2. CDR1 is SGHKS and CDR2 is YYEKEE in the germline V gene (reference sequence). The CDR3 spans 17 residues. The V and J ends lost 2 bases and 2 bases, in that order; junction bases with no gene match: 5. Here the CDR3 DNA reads TGTGCCAGCAGCTTCATCGGGACTAGCGGAAACACCGGGGAGCTGTTTTTT. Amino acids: CASSFIGTSGNTGELFF.

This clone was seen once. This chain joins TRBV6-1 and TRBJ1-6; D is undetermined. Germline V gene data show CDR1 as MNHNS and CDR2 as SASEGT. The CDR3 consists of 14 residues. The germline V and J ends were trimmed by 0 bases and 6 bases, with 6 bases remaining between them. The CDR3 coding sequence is TGTGCCAGCAGTGAAGCGTCATCTAATTCACCCCTCCACTTT. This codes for CASSEASSNSPLHF.

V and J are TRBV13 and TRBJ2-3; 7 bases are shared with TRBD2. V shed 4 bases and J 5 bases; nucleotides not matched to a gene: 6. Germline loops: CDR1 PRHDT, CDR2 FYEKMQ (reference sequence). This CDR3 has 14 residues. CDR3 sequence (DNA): TGTGCCAGCAGCTCGGGACTACAACTAGATACGCAGTATTTT. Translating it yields CASSSGLQLDTQYF. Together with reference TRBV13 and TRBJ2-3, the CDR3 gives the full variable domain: AAGVIQSPRHLIKEKRETATLKCYPIPRHDTVYWYQQGPGQDPQFLISFYEKMQSDKGSIPDRFSAQQFSDYHSELNMSSLELGDSALYFCASSSGLQLDTQYFGPGTRLTVL.

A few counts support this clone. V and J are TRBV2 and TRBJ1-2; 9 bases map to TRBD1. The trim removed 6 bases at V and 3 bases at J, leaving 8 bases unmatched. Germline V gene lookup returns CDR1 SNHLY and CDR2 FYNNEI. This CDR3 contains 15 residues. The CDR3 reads CASRGDRARHYGYTF. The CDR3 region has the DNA TGTGCCAGCAGGGGGGACAGGGCCCGGCACTATGGCTACACCTTC.

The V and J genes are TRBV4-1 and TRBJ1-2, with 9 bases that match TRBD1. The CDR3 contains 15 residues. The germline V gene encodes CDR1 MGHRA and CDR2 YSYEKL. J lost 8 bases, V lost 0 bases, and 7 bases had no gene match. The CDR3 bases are TGCGCCAGCAGCCAAGAACTAACAGGGGGCGGGGGCTACACCTTC. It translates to CASSQELTGGGGYTF.

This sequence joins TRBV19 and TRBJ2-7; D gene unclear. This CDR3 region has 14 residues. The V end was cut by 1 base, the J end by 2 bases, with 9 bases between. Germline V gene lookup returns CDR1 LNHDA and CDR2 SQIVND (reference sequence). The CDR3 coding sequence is TGTGCCAGTAGTATAGTTGGCAGCGCCTACGAGCAGTACTTC. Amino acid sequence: CASSIVGSAYEQYF.

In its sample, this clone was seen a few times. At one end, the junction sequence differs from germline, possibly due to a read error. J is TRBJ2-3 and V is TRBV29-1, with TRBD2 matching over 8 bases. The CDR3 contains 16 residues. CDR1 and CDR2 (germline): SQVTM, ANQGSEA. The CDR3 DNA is TGCAGCGTTGAAGGACCCGGGAGGGCCAGCAGAGATACGCAGTATTTT. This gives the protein CSVEGPGRASRDTQYF.

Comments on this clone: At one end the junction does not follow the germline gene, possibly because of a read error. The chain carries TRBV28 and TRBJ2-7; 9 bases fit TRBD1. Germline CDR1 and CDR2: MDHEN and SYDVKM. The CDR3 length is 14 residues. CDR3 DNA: TGTGCCAGCAGTTGGGACAGGGAAGAATACGACCAGTACTTC. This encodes CASSWDREEYDQYF.

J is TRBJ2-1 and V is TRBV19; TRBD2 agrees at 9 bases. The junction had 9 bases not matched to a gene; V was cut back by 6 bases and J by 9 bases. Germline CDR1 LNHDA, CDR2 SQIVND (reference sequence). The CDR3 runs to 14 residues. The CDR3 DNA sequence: TGTGCCAGTAGCGTAGCGGGAGAATCCGGTGAGCAGTTCTTC. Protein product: CASSVAGESGEQFF.

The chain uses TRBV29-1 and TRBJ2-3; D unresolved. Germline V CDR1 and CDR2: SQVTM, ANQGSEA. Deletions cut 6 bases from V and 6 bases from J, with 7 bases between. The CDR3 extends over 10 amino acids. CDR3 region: CSVRHDTQYF. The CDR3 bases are TGCAGCGTAAGACACGATACGCAGTATTTT.

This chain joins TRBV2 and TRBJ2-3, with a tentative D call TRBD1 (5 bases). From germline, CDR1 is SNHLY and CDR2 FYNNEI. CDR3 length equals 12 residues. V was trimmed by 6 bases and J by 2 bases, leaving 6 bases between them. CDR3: CASRTDTDTQYF. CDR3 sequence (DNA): TGTGCCAGCAGGACAGACACAGATACGCAGTATTTT.

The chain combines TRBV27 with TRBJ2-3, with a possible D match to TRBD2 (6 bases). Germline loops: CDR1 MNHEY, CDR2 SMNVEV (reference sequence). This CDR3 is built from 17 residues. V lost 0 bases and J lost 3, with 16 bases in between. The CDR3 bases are TGTGCCAGCAGTTTATCGTCGGCGGGAAGGAGGACAGATACGCAGTATTTT. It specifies CASSLSSAGRRTDTQYF.

The DNA of the CDR3 is TGCAGCACCAGGACAGGGGGTTTGAACGAGCAGTACTTC. Translation: CSTRTGGLNEQYF. This chain uses TRBV29-1 with TRBJ2-7; the match to TRBD1 covers 10 bases. The trim removed 8 bases at V and 5 bases at J, leaving 9 bases unmatched. This CDR3 has 13 residues. The germline CDR1 and CDR2 sequences are SQVTM and ANQGSEA.

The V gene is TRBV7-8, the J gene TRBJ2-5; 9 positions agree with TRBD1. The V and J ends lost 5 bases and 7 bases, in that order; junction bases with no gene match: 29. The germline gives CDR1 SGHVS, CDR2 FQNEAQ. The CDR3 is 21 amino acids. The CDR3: CASSELGPNYRDRVTWGTQYF. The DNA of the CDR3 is TGTGCCAGCAGCGAACTGGGACCAAATTACCGGGACAGGGTAACGTGGGGGACCCAGTACTTC.

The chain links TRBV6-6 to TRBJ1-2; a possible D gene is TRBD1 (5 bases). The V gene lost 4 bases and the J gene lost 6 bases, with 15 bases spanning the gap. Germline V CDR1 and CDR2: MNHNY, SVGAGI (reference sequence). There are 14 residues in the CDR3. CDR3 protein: CASSSDGGGNGYTF. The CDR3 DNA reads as TGTGCCAGCAGTTCTGACGGTGGGGGGAATGGCTACACCTTC.

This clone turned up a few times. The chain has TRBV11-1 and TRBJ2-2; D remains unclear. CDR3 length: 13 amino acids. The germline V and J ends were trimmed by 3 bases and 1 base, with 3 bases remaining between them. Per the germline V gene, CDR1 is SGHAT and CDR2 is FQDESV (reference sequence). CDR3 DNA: TGTGCCAGCAGCTTCTGGAACACCGGGGAGCTGTTTTTT. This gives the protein CASSFWNTGELFF.

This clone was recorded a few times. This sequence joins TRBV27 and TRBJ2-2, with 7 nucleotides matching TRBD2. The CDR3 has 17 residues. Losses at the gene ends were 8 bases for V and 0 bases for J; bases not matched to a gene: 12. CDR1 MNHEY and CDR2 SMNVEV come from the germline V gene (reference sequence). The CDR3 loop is CASARSLGGTNTGELFF. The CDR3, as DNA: TGTGCCAGCGCCAGATCCTTGGGGGGGACGAACACCGGGGAGCTGTTTTTT.

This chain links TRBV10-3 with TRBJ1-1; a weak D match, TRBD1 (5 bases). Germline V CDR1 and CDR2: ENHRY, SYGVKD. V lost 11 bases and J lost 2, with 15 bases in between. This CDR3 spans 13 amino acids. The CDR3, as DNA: TGTGCCGCCGGGGGTTGGGTCAACACTGAAGCTTTCTTT. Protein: CAAGGWVNTEAFF.

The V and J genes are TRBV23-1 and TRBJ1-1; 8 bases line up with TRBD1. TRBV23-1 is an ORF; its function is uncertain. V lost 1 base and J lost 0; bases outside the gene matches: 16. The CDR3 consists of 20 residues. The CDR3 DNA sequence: TGCGCCAGCAGTCAATTTGGCAGGGGGCGTTCGTTGGAACTGAACACTGAAGCTTTCTTT. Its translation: CASSQFGRGRSLELNTEAFF.